A selection of T cell receptor beta chains follows, all from one sample in a study of T cell responses to AZD1222 COVID-19 vaccine. Measured with immunoSEQ multiplex PCR; TCRdb has only the in-frame clones, and not every one. The table has more than 110,000 clones, 85% to 95% seen once; the top ten hold 3.5% to 4.5%. Sequencing was performed on peripheral blood, taken 28 days after the second AZD1222 dose. All receptors derive from an adult who received the AZD1222 COVID-19 vaccine. Each CDR3 is given with its conserved first and last residue. The order of the fields is V gene, J gene, D gene, clone size, CDR3 protein, CDR3 DNA. A D gene is named only where the DNA matches it firmly. A clone size is listed for some rows: how often the clone was seen (once, few, many), or a class if it is expanded.

TRBV6-4	TRBJ2-4	TRBD1	NA	CASRGQNQTLAKNIQYF	TGTGCCAGCAGGGGACAGAACCAAACCTTAGCCAAAAACATTCAGTACTTC
TRBV6-2/TRBV6-3	TRBJ1-5	NA	NA	CASSYGPTFYSNQPQHF	TGTGCCAGCAGTTACGGGCCGACCTTCTATAGCAATCAGCCCCAGCATTTT
TRBV27	TRBJ1-1	NA	NA	CASSLGGNTEAFF	TGTGCCAGCAGTTTGGGGGGAAACACTGAAGCTTTCTTT
TRBV6-4	TRBJ1-5	NA	NA	CASNGRDNQPQHF	TGTGCCAGCAATGGTCGGGACAATCAGCCCCAGCATTTT
TRBV25-1	TRBJ1-2	NA	NA	CASSEHGVYGYTF	TGTGCCAGCAGTGAACACGGAGTCTATGGCTACACCTTC
TRBV5-1	TRBJ2-1	NA	NA	CASSLVLRQGGEQFF	TGCGCCAGCAGCTTGGTTCTCCGACAAGGTGGAGAGCAGTTCTTC
TRBV2	TRBJ2-3	NA	NA	CAPLGQTSTDTQYF	TGTGCCCCCCTCGGGCAAACTAGCACAGATACGCAGTATTTT
TRBV4-3	TRBJ2-7	NA	once	CASSQDKSAYEQYF	TGCGCCAGCAGCCAAGACAAGTCAGCCTACGAGCAGTACTTC
TRBV9	TRBJ2-3	TRBD2	NA	CASSVGPGGRADTQYF	TGTGCCAGCAGCGTAGGCCCGGGAGGGAGGGCAGATACGCAGTATTTT
TRBV28	TRBJ1-2	NA	NA	CASSAPGQNYGYTF	TGTGCCAGCAGTGCCCCCGGACAGAACTATGGCTACACCTTC
TRBV18	TRBJ2-7	NA	NA	CASSPGLVVPGEQYF	TGTGCCAGTTCTCCGGGACTTGTCGTTCCCGGCGAGCAGTACTTC
TRBV19	TRBJ2-7	TRBD1	NA	CASSTTGPGSEQYF	TGTGCCAGTAGTACGACAGGGCCTGGATCAGAGCAGTACTTC
TRBV30	TRBJ1-1	NA	once	CAWRNRRLAGTEAFF	TGTGCCTGGAGAAATCGTCGGTTGGCAGGGACTGAAGCTTTCTTT
TRBV11-2	TRBJ2-2	NA	NA	CASSFRGVNTGELFF	TGTGCCAGCAGCTTCCGCGGGGTGAACACCGGGGAGCTGTTTTTT
TRBV5-1	TRBJ1-4	TRBD1	NA	CASSLGQGREKLFF	TGCGCCAGCAGCTTGGGACAGGGTAGAGAAAAACTGTTTTTT
TRBV5-6	TRBJ2-1	NA	NA	CASSLALQGSYNEQFF	TGTGCCAGCAGCCTAGCGCTCCAGGGCTCCTACAATGAGCAGTTCTTC
TRBV30	TRBJ2-7	NA	NA	CAWSTGSEQYF	TGTGCCTGGAGTACAGGGAGCGAGCAGTACTTC
TRBV4-1	TRBJ2-3	NA	NA	CASSHPPSVTSREGDTQYF	TGCGCCAGCAGCCACCCCCCGAGCGTTACGTCCAGGGAAGGAGATACGCAGTATTTT
TRBV2	TRBJ1-5	NA	NA	CASRGSNQPQHF	TGTGCCAGCAGGGGAAGCAATCAGCCCCAGCATTTT
TRBV20-1	TRBJ1-3	NA	NA	CSAESGNTIYF	TGCAGTGCGGAATCTGGAAACACCATATATTTT
TRBV9	TRBJ2-7	TRBD1	NA	CASSVGQGAGEQYF	TGTGCCAGCAGCGTGGGACAGGGGGCAGGCGAGCAGTACTTC
TRBV7-2	TRBJ1-5	NA	NA	CASSLVGTNNQPQHF	TGTGCCAGCAGCTTAGTAGGGACCAACAATCAGCCCCAGCATTTT
TRBV21-1	TRBJ2-1	NA	NA	CASSKTGGRSNNEQFF	TGTGCCAGCAGCAAAACCGGGGGGCGAAGTAACAATGAGCAGTTCTTC
TRBV10-3	TRBJ1-3	NA	NA	CAISDSSSGNTIYF	TGTGCCATCAGTGACAGCAGCTCTGGAAATACCATATATTTT
TRBV4-1	TRBJ2-6	TRBD1	once	CASSQGDWQGAFGANVLTF	TGCGCCAGCAGCCAAGGGGACTGGCAGGGGGCGTTTGGGGCCAACGTCCTGACTTTC
TRBV27	TRBJ2-5	NA	NA	CASSPRPQETQYF	TGTGCCAGCAGTCCCCGCCCCCAAGAGACCCAGTACTTC
TRBV10-2	TRBJ2-2	NA	few	CASERGGELFF	TGCGCCAGCGAGAGGGGCGGGGAGCTGTTTTTT
TRBV5-1	TRBJ2-5	NA	once	CASSFTLWETQYF	TGCGCCAGCAGCTTTACCCTTTGGGAGACCCAGTACTTC
TRBV7-2	TRBJ2-7	NA	few	CASSPRTAYEQYF	TGTGCCAGCAGCCCTCGGACAGCCTACGAGCAGTACTTC
TRBV11-2	TRBJ1-6	NA	NA	CASSFLGGGDSPLHF	TGTGCCAGCAGCTTTTTAGGGGGTGGGGATTCACCCCTCCACTTT
TRBV6-5	TRBJ2-5	NA	NA	CASSPRQDQETQYF	TGTGCCAGCAGTCCAAGACAGGACCAAGAGACCCAGTACTTC
TRBV11-2	TRBJ1-1	NA	NA	CASSLNPAYTEAFF	TGTGCCAGCAGCTTAAACCCGGCCTACACTGAAGCTTTCTTT